This T cell receptor beta chain derives from a study of graft-versus-host responses after intestinal transplantation. Findings and caveats of the study: Recipient-marrow GvH clones were detected, some having first appeared in ileum or blood. Peak circulating GvH clone levels tracked with early post-transplant HvG declines.

A remark on this clone: The target antigen is unknown. The sample contains more than one DNA sequence encoding this CDR3.

CDR3 size: 13 residues. Germline V gene lookup returns CDR1 SQVTM and CDR2 ANQGSEA. V lost 7 bases, J lost 3 bases, and 5 bases stayed unmatched. TCRdb's table, derived via immunoSEQ multiplex PCR, lists solely in-frame clones and lacks some. This sample carries tens of thousands of clones, roughly 91% of them seen once, and the ten largest clones take 0.1%. The chain employs TRBV29-1 and TRBJ2-7, with 11 bases that match TRBD2. Sequencing used unstimulated CD4+ T cells sorted from spleen or lymph node cells, obtained before intestinal transplant. The TCR was taken from a human donor who received an intestinal transplant. For the CDR3, the DNA is TGCAGCGCAAGGCTAGCGGGGGGCTACGAGCAGTACTTC. Encoded protein: CSARLAGGYEQYF.